Presented here are 19 T cell receptor beta chains from one specimen sequenced in a study of cytomegalovirus exposure and HLA in healthy donors. The PCR had 60 Vbeta and 13 Jbeta primers. Sequencing was performed with immunoSEQ multiplex PCR; in TCRdb, only in-frame clones are kept and a portion is missing. The sample holds approximately 190,000 clones, around 70% seen once. The sequenced material came from PBMCs. All receptors come from a man aged 40-55 years in good health and CMV-seropositive.

The chain combines TRBV29-1 with TRBJ1-1; TRBD1 agrees at 10 bases. The CDR3 is 14 amino acids. The V gene's germline CDR1 is SQVTM and CDR2 ANQGSEA. The V and J ends lost 6 bases and 6 bases, in that order; junction bases with no gene match: 10. CDR3 sequence reads: CSVGQGDGTSEAFF. CDR3 sequence (DNA): TGCAGCGTCGGACAGGGGGACGGTACGTCTGAAGCTTTCTTT.

The chain joins TRBV27 to TRBJ2-3; 14 bases fit TRBD2. The CDR3 contains 16 residues. J gave up 1 base and V 3 bases, and 0 bases lay outside the gene matches. The V gene's germline CDR1 is MNHEY and CDR2 SMNVEV (reference sequence). The CDR3 nucleotides read TGTGCCAGCAGTTTGGGACTAGCGGGGGGCACAGATACGCAGTATTTT. Its translation: CASSLGLAGGTDTQYF.

The chain links TRBV15 to TRBJ2-5; unclear D gene. The J call is in doubt because the DNA end fits TRBJ2-7 better. Germline CDR1 is LNHNV and CDR2 is YYDKDF (reference sequence). CDR3 length equals 12 residues. Written as DNA, the CDR3 is TGTGCCACCAGCAGAGCAGGTAACGAGCAGTACTTC. Translated: CATSRAGNEQYF.

V and J are TRBV9 and TRBJ2-2; D unclear. The CDR3 has 14 residues. Germline V gene lookup returns CDR1 SGDLS and CDR2 YYNGEE. V dropped 0 bases and J dropped 9 bases, with 12 bases sitting between them. In DNA, the CDR3 is TGTGCCAGCAGCGTAGAAGGAGCCCCCAGGGAGCTGTTTTTT. Its translation: CASSVEGAPRELFF.

Details on this clone: Additional DNA sequences in this sample encode the identical CDR3. This chain links TRBV6-5 with TRBJ1-5; no clear D gene. Germline CDR1 reads MNHEY; CDR2 reads SVGAGI. The CDR3 has 12 residues. The V end lost 10 bases, the J end lost 10 bases, and 17 bases lay between the germline ends. The CDR3 loop is CATGPGYKPQHF. CDR3 nucleotides: TGTGCCACCGGACCGGGATATAAACCCCAGCATTTT.

The chain couples TRBV6-4 to TRBJ2-1, with 7 bases matching TRBD1. The CDR3 covers 14 residues. In germline, CDR1 is MRHNA, CDR2 SNTAGT. After removal of 6 bases from V and 5 bases from J, the junction contained 7 bases not matched to a gene. CDR3 residues: CASRFTGEDNEQFF. The CDR3 nucleotides read TGTGCCAGCAGATTCACAGGGGAAGACAATGAGCAGTTCTTC.

Only a few counts were recorded for this clone. The chain carries TRBV2 and TRBJ1-1; no definite D call. Deletions cut 5 bases from V and 5 bases from J, with 12 bases between. Germline loops: CDR1 SNHLY, CDR2 FYNNEI. The CDR3 is 13 amino acids. The DNA for the CDR3 is TGTGCCAGCAGTTCCTTTCGCGTGACTGAAGCTTTCTTT. The encoded protein is CASSSFRVTEAFF.

The chain uses TRBV28 and TRBJ2-2; unclear D gene. CDR1 and CDR2 from the germline V gene are MDHEN and SYDVKM. This CDR3 is built from 14 residues. The germline V and J ends were trimmed by 6 bases and 7 bases, with 15 bases remaining between them. In DNA, the CDR3 is TGTGCCAGCAGCCCGGCGAGGCAAGGCGGGGAGCTGTTTTTT. Residues: CASSPARQGGELFF.

This chain connects TRBV19 to TRBJ1-1; TRBD1 agrees at 8 bases. Losses at the gene ends were 5 bases for V and 5 bases for J; bases not matched to a gene: 4. CDR1 is LNHDA, CDR2 SQIVND, per germline (reference sequence). The CDR3 is made up of 13 amino acids. CDR3 coding DNA: TGTGCCAGTAGTCTGGACAGGGAGACTGAAGCTTTCTTT. This codes for CASSLDRETEAFF.

CDR3 amino acids: CATTPYIGGAGGYTF. CDR3 nucleotides: TGTGCCACCACCCCCTATATCGGGGGGGCTGGGGGCTACACCTTC. V gene TRBV15 combines with J gene TRBJ1-2, with D perhaps matching TRBD1 (6 bases). Germline CDR1 reads LNHNV; CDR2 reads YYDKDF (reference sequence). V was cut by 7 bases and J by 8 bases, with 23 bases left in between. This CDR3 is 15 amino acids long. Together with reference TRBV15 and TRBJ1-2, the CDR3 gives the full variable domain: DAMVIQNPRYQVTQFGKPVTLSCSQTLNHNVMYWYQQKSSQAPKLLFHYYDKDFNNEADTPDNFQSRRPNTSFCFLDIRSPGLGDTAMYLCATTPYIGGAGGYTFGSGTRLTVV.

The J gene is TRBJ1-5, the V gene TRBV28; weak D call: TRBD1 (6 bases). Trimming stripped 9 bases from V and 6 bases from J, with 18 bases between. Germline CDR1 is MDHEN and CDR2 is SYDVKM. The CDR3 is 14 residues long. CDR3 loop: CASTMGGRSQPQHF. The CDR3 nucleotides read TGTGCCAGTACGATGGGGGGGCGAAGTCAGCCCCAGCATTTT.

V is TRBV4-1 and J is TRBJ1-6, with D maybe TRBD1 (6 bases). The V end was cut by 4 bases, the J end by 2 bases, with 12 bases between. There are 16 residues in the CDR3. Germline V gives CDR1 MGHRA, CDR2 YSYEKL. DNA of the CDR3: TGCGCCAGCAGCCCCGCGAGGGGGACCTATAATTCACCCCTCCACTTT. Translation: CASSPARGTYNSPLHF.

This clone showed up just a few times. The rearrangement uses TRBV11-2 and TRBJ2-3, with 9 positions matching TRBD2. The CDR3 loop spans 15 amino acids. From germline, CDR1 is SGHAT and CDR2 FQNNGV. Trimming at V came to 4 bases and at J to 4 bases, leaving 6 bases not matched to a gene. DNA of the CDR3: TGTGCCAGCAGCTACAGGACTAGCGAGGCAGATACGCAGTATTTT. This translates into CASSYRTSEADTQYF. Combining the CDR3 with reference TRBV11-2 and TRBJ2-3 gives the whole variable domain EAGVAQSPRYKIIEKRQSVAFWCNPISGHATLYWYQQILGQGPKLLIQFQNNGVVDDSQLPKDRFSAERLKGVDSTLKIQPAKLEDSAVYLCASSYRTSEADTQYFGPGTRLTVL.

This clone came up a few times. The chain uses TRBV28 and TRBJ1-2; possible D gene TRBD1, 6 bases. V was cut by 7 bases and J by 8 bases, with 17 bases left in between. CDR1 MDHEN and CDR2 SYDVKM come from the germline V gene. CDR3 length equals 13 residues. CDR3 in amino acids: CASTLWGGEGYTF. In DNA, the CDR3 is TGTGCCAGCACCCTTTGGGGGGGCGAAGGCTACACCTTC.

The V call is TRBV6-6, the J call TRBJ1-5, with D possibly TRBD1 on 5 matching bases. CDR3 length equals 11 residues. Germline values: CDR1 MNHNY, CDR2 SVGAGI (reference sequence). V lost 5 bases and J 9 bases, leaving 8 bases between the germline ends. CDR3 sequence: CASSTGGPQHF. Written as DNA, the CDR3 is TGTGCCAGCAGTACCGGGGGGCCCCAGCATTTT.

As DNA, the CDR3 is TGTGCCAGCAGTTACTCAACAGGAGACCAAGAGACCCAGTACTTC. Translating gives CASSYSTGDQETQYF. The chain uses TRBV6-5 and TRBJ2-5; TRBD1 might be the D (5 bases). CDR3 length equals 15 residues. The V end was cut by 0 bases, the J end by 0 bases, with 8 bases between. Germline V gives CDR1 MNHEY, CDR2 SVGAGI.

This clone was detected only a few times. J is TRBJ1-1 and V is TRBV4-2, with D hard to call. The CDR3 is made up of 13 amino acids. The V end was cut by 3 bases, the J end by 8 bases, with 13 bases between. CDR1 is LGHNA, CDR2 YNFKEQ, per germline. The CDR3 DNA reads as TGTGCCAGCAGCCAGGGGAGTAGTCTAGAAGCTTTCTTT. It encodes CASSQGSSLEAFF.

The chain employs TRBV9 and TRBJ1-2; D is uncertain. CDR1 and CDR2 from the germline V gene are SGDLS and YYNGEE. This CDR3 has 14 amino acids. V was clipped by 0 bases and J by 6 bases, with 12 bases between them. This CDR3 is CASSVVEEIDGYTF. Written as DNA, the CDR3 is TGTGCCAGCAGCGTAGTTGAGGAAATTGATGGCTACACCTTC.

The table lists this clone with a count of one. The chain joins TRBV13 to TRBJ1-2; D is possibly TRBD1 (6 bases). V shed 1 base and J shed 6 bases, with 12 bases lying between them. The germline V gene has CDR1 PRHDT and CDR2 FYEKMQ (reference sequence). The CDR3 has 14 amino acids. The CDR3 bases are TGTGCCAGCAGCTTAGTTGCAGGGGCGCATGGCTACACCTTC. Its protein product is CASSLVAGAHGYTF. The whole variable domain, remainder taken from reference TRBV13 and TRBJ1-2, is AAGVIQSPRHLIKEKRETATLKCYPIPRHDTVYWYQQGPGQDPQFLISFYEKMQSDKGSIPDRFSAQQFSDYHSELNMSSLELGDSALYFCASSLVAGAHGYTFGSGTRLTVV.